The source of this T cell receptor beta chain is a study of beta chain features in type 1 diabetes. The investigators reverse transcribed all of the isolated RNA, so they sequenced expressed TCRB transcripts. This table comes from immunoSEQ multiplex PCR, and its TCRdb copy is limited to in-frame clones, with some not included. Of about 52,000 clones detected, approximately 45% appear once; the ten largest clones hold roughly 1.4%. General study points: Shorter TCRB CDR3s, moderately but significantly so, were found in Type 1 diabetes patients in all four CD4+ subsets.

This CDR3 comprises 18 residues. Germline V gene lookup returns CDR1 SGHTA and CDR2 FQGNSA. Trimming at V came to 5 bases and at J to 0 bases, leaving 6 bases not matched to a gene. Sorting based on CD45RO/CCR7/CD25/CD127/CD95/CD27 separated CD4+ naive, central memory, regulatory and stem cell-like memory cells. Sorting gave populations that all exceeded 98% purity. There are a few counts of this clone. Its antigen is still unknown. The sequence was collected from a man younger than 40 with type 1 diabetes. The sequencing sample was made of Tregs from blood. The chain employs TRBV7-2 and TRBJ2-6; TRBD1 agrees at 11 bases. The CDR3 sequence: CASSRTGGKPSGANVLTF. The DNA for the CDR3 is TGTGCCAGCAGCCGGACAGGGGGCAAACCCTCTGGGGCCAACGTCCTGACTTTC. Combining the CDR3 with reference TRBV7-2 and TRBJ2-6 gives the whole variable domain GAGVSQSPSNKVTEKGKDVELRCDPISGHTALYWYRQSLGQGLEFLIYFQGNSAPDKSGLPSDRFSAERTGGSVSTLTIQRTQQEDSAVYLCASSRTGGKPSGANVLTFGAGSRLTVL.